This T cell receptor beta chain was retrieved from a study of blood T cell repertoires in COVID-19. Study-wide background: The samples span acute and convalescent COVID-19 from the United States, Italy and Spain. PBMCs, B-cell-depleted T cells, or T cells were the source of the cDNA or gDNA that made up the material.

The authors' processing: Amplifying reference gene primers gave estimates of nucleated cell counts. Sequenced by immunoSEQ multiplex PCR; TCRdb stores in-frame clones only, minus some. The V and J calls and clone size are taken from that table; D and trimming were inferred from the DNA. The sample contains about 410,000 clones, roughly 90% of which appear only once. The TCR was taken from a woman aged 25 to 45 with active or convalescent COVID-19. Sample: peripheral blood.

For the CDR3, the DNA is TGTGCCAGCAGCTTTAGTGAGAACACTGAAGCTTTCTTT. It yields the protein CASSFSENTEAFF. The chain combines TRBV2 with TRBJ1-1; D call uncertain. The CDR3 is made up of 13 amino acids. In germline, CDR1 is SNHLY, CDR2 FYNNEI. V was pared by 6 bases and J by 1 base, with 9 bases between.